These T cell receptor beta chains were read from a single sample in a study of technical replicates of blood from a few donors. Profiled with immunoSEQ multiplex PCR; TCRdb holds only in-frame clones, not every one. Altogether about 85,000 clones are present, roughly 94% being singletons, with the ten largest covering more than 0.35%. The sequenced sample consisted of T cells isolated from PBMCs. Receptors originate from a human donor in good health. CDR3s include the opening cysteine and the closing phenylalanine or tryptophan. D genes are given only for firm matches. Some rows mark clone size as missing; the rest say once, few, many or name a class of expanded clone.

.	.	TRBV27	TRBJ2-5	CASSPVGRGYQETQYF	TGTGCCAGCAGTCCGGTAGGGAGAGGGTACCAAGAGACCCAGTACTTC
.	.	TRBV5-1	TRBJ2-7	CASSLVVDEQYF	TGCGCCAGCAGCTTGGTAGTAGACGAGCAGTACTTC
.	TRBD2	TRBV7-8	TRBJ2-7	CASSGGGFDEQYF	TGTGCCAGCAGCGGGGGGGGGTTTGACGAGCAGTACTTC
.	TRBD1	TRBV19	TRBJ1-2	CASSMSLRQGGNGYTF	TGTGCCAGTAGTATGTCCCTAAGACAGGGCGGAAATGGCTACACCTTC
.	TRBD2	TRBV29-1	TRBJ2-5	CSVGPWTSGREEETQYF	TGCAGCGTCGGACCGTGGACTAGCGGGAGGGAAGAAGAGACCCAGTACTTC
.	.	TRBV5-1	TRBJ1-5	CASSPNSRENQPQHF	TGCGCCAGCAGCCCAAACTCGAGGGAAAATCAGCCCCAGCATTTT
.	.	TRBV5-4	TRBJ2-3	CASSLDAGSSDTQYF	TGTGCCAGCAGCTTGGATGCAGGGTCATCAGATACGCAGTATTTT
.	.	TRBV11-3	TRBJ2-7	CASSLGSHQGYEQYF	TGTGCCAGCAGCTTAGGAAGCCATCAGGGCTACGAGCAGTACTTC
.	.	TRBV5-1	TRBJ2-2	CASSLYGTGELFF	TGCGCCAGCAGCTTGTACGGGACCGGGGAGCTGTTTTTT
.	.	TRBV5-1	TRBJ2-6	CASREGSGANVLTF	TGCGCCAGCAGAGAGGGCTCTGGGGCCAACGTCCTGACTTTC
.	.	TRBV7-9	TRBJ1-4	CASSLALEVAELFF	TGTGCCAGCAGCTTAGCTTTGGAGGTGGCGGAACTGTTTTTT
.	TRBD2	TRBV11-2	TRBJ2-1	CASSLRAGGTGEQFF	TGTGCCAGCAGCTTAAGAGCGGGAGGGACAGGTGAGCAGTTCTTC
.	.	TRBV27	TRBJ2-7	CASSLGNRVDEQYF	TGTGCCAGCAGTTTGGGCAACAGGGTGGACGAGCAGTACTTC
.	.	TRBV9	TRBJ1-1	CASSGRGSGTEAFF	TGTGCCAGCAGCGGCAGGGGAAGTGGAACTGAAGCTTTCTTT
.	TRBD1	TRBV6-1	TRBJ2-7	CASSVFTGTGNEQYF	TGTGCCAGCAGCGTATTTACCGGGACAGGGAACGAGCAGTACTTC
.	TRBD2	TRBV30	TRBJ2-1	CAWQRTSGSYNEQFF	TGTGCCTGGCAAAGGACTAGCGGGTCGTACAATGAGCAGTTCTTC
.	TRBD2	TRBV7-9	TRBJ2-5	CASSPSGGETQYF	TGTGCCAGCAGCCCTAGCGGGGGAGAGACCCAGTACTTC
once	TRBD2	TRBV4-1	TRBJ2-5	CASSHENSGLETQYF	TGCGCCAGCAGCCATGAGAATAGCGGGCTTGAGACCCAGTACTTC
.	.	TRBV6-6	TRBJ2-2	CASSITGELFF	TGTGCCAGCAGTATAACCGGGGAGCTGTTTTTT
.	TRBD1	TRBV11-2	TRBJ2-7	CASSLDLTGVSEQYF	TGTGCCAGCAGCTTAGATCTGACAGGGGTTAGCGAGCAGTACTTC
.	TRBD1	TRBV6-6	TRBJ1-5	CASSYGGQRLGQPQHF	TGTGCCAGCAGTTACGGGGGACAGCGATTGGGTCAGCCCCAGCATTTT
.	.	TRBV10-1	TRBJ2-3	CASSAQGADTQYF	TGCGCCAGCAGCGCACAGGGCGCAGATACGCAGTATTTT
.	.	TRBV25-1	TRBJ2-3	CASSEFRVRDTQYF	TGTGCCAGCAGTGAATTCAGGGTCCGAGATACGCAGTATTTT
.	TRBD1	TRBV19	TRBJ1-5	CASRFRRTGMDQPQHF	TGTGCCAGTAGATTTAGAAGGACAGGGATGGATCAGCCCCAGCATTTT
.	.	TRBV5-1	TRBJ2-7	CASSTSLVGAYEQYF	TGCGCCAGCAGCACATCCCTAGTGGGAGCTTATGAGCAGTACTTC
.	.	TRBV6-5	TRBJ1-1	CASSYHRDLNTEAFF	TGTGCCAGCAGTTACCACCGAGATCTAAACACTGAAGCTTTCTTT
.	.	TRBV6-5	TRBJ2-3	CASSYSIYGILDTQYF	TGTGCCAGCAGTTACTCCATCTACGGTATATTAGATACGCAGTATTTT
.	.	TRBV7-9	TRBJ1-2	CASSLMEYGYTF	TGTGCCAGCAGCTTAATGGAGTATGGCTACACCTTC
.	.	TRBV27	TRBJ2-1	CASSAGVNEQFF	TGTGCCAGCAGTGCCGGGGTCAATGAGCAGTTCTTC
.	.	TRBV9	TRBJ2-7	CASSVGAVSTYEQYF	TGTGCCAGCAGCGTAGGAGCCGTATCGACCTACGAGCAGTACTTC
.	.	TRBV6-5	TRBJ1-2	CASSYSNGEDYGYTF	TGTGCCAGCAGTTACTCGAATGGGGAGGACTATGGCTACACCTTC
.	.	TRBV19	TRBJ1-4	CASRQGSSATNEKLFF	TGTGCCAGTAGGCAGGGGAGCTCTGCAACTAATGAAAAACTGTTTTTT
.	.	TRBV7-2	TRBJ2-7	CASSHDGTPVYEQYF	TGTGCCAGCAGCCATGATGGGACACCGGTTTACGAGCAGTACTTC